Given below is one T cell receptor (beta chain) in context. The sample is drawn from a study of cytomegalovirus exposure and HLA in healthy donors. Study context: As released early, the data held 80 million to 90 million unique TCRs from HLA-typed donors.

Primers: 60 Vbeta forward and 13 Jbeta reverse. Assay: immunoSEQ multiplex PCR; the TCRdb copy retains only in-frame clones and omits some. The sample contains about 170,000 clones, roughly 60% of which appear only once. Germline trimming cut 3 bases from V and 4 bases from J; bases unmatched to any gene: 5. CDR1 and CDR2 (germline): LNHNV, YYDKDF (reference sequence). The CDR3 loop spans 15 amino acids. Sequenced material: PBMCs. V is TRBV15 and J is TRBJ1-3; 8 bases match TRBD1. The receptor's source is a man aged 35 to 55 in good health and CMV-seronegative. CDR3: CATSSRTGRGNTIYF. The CDR3 region has the DNA TGTGCCACCAGCAGTAGGACAGGGAGGGGAAACACCATATATTTT.